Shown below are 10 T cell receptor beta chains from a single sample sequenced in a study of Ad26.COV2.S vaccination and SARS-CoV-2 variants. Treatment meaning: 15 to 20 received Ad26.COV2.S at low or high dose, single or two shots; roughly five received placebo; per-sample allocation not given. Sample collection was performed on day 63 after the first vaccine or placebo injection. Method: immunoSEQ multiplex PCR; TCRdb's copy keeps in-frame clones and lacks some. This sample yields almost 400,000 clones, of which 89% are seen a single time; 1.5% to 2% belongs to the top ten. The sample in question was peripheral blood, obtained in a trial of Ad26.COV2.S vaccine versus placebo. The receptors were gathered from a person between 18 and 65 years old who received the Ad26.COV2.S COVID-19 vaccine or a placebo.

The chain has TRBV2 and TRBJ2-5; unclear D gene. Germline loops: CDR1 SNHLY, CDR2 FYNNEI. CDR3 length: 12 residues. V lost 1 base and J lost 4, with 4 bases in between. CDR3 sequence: CASSEGGETQYF. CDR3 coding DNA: TGTGCCAGCAGTGAAGGGGGAGAGACCCAGTACTTC.

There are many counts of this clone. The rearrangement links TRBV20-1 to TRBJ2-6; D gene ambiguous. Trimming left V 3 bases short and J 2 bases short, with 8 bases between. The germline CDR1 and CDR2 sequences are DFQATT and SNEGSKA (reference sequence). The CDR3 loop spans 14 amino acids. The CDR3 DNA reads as TGCAGTGCTAGTAAGTCTGCTGGGGCCAACGTCCTGACTTTC. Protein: CSASKSAGANVLTF.

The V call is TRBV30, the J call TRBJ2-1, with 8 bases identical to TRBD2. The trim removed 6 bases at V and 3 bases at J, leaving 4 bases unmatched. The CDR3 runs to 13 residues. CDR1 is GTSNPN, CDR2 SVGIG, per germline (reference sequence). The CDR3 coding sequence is TGTGCCTGCAGGGGACTAGACTACAATGAGCAGTTCTTC. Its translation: CACRGLDYNEQFF.

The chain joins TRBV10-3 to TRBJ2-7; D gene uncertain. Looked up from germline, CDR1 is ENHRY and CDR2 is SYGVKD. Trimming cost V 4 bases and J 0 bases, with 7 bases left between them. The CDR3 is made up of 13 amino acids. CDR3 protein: CAISGASSYEQYF. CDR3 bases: TGTGCCATCAGTGGGGCGAGCTCCTACGAGCAGTACTTC.

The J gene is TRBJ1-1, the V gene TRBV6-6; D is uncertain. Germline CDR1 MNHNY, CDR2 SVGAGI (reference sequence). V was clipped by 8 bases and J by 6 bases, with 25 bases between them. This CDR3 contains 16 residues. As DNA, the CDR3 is TGTGCCAGCCGCCAACTACCGAGGCCCTGGGAGGCTGAAGCTTTCTTT. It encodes CASRQLPRPWEAEAFF.

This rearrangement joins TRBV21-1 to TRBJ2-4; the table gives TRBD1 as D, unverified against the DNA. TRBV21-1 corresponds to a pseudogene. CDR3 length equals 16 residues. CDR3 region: CASRVQGLLAKNIQYF. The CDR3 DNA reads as TGTGCCAGCAGGGTACAGGGGTTGTTGGCCAAAAACATTCAGTACTTC.

The chain's CDR3 is CASSLISESTDTQYF. CDR3 nucleotides: TGTGCCAGCAGCTTGATCAGCGAAAGCACAGATACGCAGTATTTT. The rearrangement links TRBV5-6 to TRBJ2-3; D gene ambiguous. V dropped 1 base and J dropped 0 bases, with 9 bases sitting between them. CDR1 and CDR2 (germline): SGHDT, YYEEEE. The CDR3 contains 15 residues.

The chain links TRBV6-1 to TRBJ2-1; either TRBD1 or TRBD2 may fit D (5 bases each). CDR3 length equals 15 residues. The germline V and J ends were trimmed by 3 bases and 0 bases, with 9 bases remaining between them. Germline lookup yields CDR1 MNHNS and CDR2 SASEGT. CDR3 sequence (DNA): TGTGCCAGCAGTGAGTCGGGGACCTCCTACAATGAGCAGTTCTTC. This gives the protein CASSESGTSYNEQFF.

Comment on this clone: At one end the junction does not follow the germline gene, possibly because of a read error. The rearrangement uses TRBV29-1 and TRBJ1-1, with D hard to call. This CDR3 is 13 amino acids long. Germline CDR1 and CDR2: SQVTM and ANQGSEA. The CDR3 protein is CSVERVLKTEAFF. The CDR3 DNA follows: TGCAGCGTTGAAAGAGTTTTGAAGACTGAAGCTTTCTTT.

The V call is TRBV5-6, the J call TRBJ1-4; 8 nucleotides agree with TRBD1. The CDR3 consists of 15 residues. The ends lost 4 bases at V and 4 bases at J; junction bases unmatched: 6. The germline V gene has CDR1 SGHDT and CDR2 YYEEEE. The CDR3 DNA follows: TGTGCCAGCAGCGAACGGGACAGGCATAATGAAAAACTGTTTTTT. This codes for CASSERDRHNEKLFF.